One and the same sample provided the 27 T cell receptor beta chains below, sequenced in a study of blood T cell repertoires in COVID-19. The protocol was immunoSEQ multiplex PCR, while the TCRdb copy is restricted to in-frame clones and leaves out a portion. The data show 170,000 or so clones, around four fifths seen once. The material sequenced was peripheral blood. These receptor sequences come from a woman between 65 and 79 years old with COVID-19, enrolled during active disease.

This clone has a single count. The gene calls are TRBV28 and TRBJ1-1; D is unresolved. This CDR3 spans 15 amino acids. Per germline, CDR1 MDHEN and CDR2 SYDVKM. V was clipped by 3 bases and J by 3 bases, with 14 bases between them. This CDR3 reads CASSLSFYGHTEAFF. The CDR3 bases are TGTGCCAGCAGTTTGAGCTTCTATGGGCACACTGAAGCTTTCTTT.

The V gene is TRBV28, the J gene TRBJ2-7; the D gene is possibly TRBD1 (6 bases). CDR1 and CDR2 from the germline V gene are MDHEN and SYDVKM. The CDR3 extends over 15 amino acids. The V gene lost 3 bases and the J gene lost 0 bases, with 12 bases spanning the gap. The CDR3 DNA reads TGTGCCAGCAGTTTTATGGGACAAATCTCCTACGAGCAGTACTTC. This encodes CASSFMGQISYEQYF.

The CDR3 protein is CASSPDRGTISPLHF. The CDR3 nucleotides are TGTGCCAGCTCGCCAGACAGGGGGACTATTTCACCCCTCCACTTT. The chain recombines TRBV18 with TRBJ1-6, with TRBD1 matching over 9 bases. CDR1 and CDR2 from the germline V gene are KGHSH and LQKENI. CDR3 length equals 15 residues. The junction had 9 bases not matched to a gene; V was cut back by 6 bases and J by 9 bases.

The chain uses TRBV24-1 and TRBJ2-6; D unresolved. V dropped 4 bases and J dropped 2 bases, with 8 bases sitting between them. CDR3 size: 15 residues. Germline assignment: CDR1 KGHDR and CDR2 SFDVKD. CDR3 residues: CATSDLGPGANVLTF. The CDR3 DNA sequence: TGTGCCACCAGTGACCTTGGGCCTGGGGCCAACGTCCTGACTTTC.

The chain has TRBV4-1 and TRBJ2-7; D might be TRBD1 (5 bases). The V end was cut by 0 bases, the J end by 4 bases, with 16 bases between. The CDR3 runs to 16 residues. Germline values: CDR1 MGHRA, CDR2 YSYEKL. CDR3 protein: CASSQDDQGIGYEQYF. The CDR3 DNA follows: TGCGCCAGCAGCCAAGATGATCAGGGAATCGGATACGAGCAGTACTTC.

The chain carries TRBV28 and TRBJ2-7; TRBD2 matches at 7 bases. J gave up 1 base and V 4 bases, and 4 bases lay outside the gene matches. In germline, CDR1 is MDHEN, CDR2 SYDVKM. This CDR3 has 14 amino acids. DNA of the CDR3: TGTGCCAGCAGTTCCGGGACTATGTCCTACGAGCAGTACTTC. Translated, it gives CASSSGTMSYEQYF.

The chain employs TRBV3-1 (or the pseudogene TRBV3-2) and TRBJ2-1; TRBD2 aligns across 10 bases. Germline V gene data show CDR1 as LGHDT and CDR2 as YNNKEL (reference sequence). CDR3 length: 16 residues. Unmatched junction bases numbered 9, after V lost 4 bases and J lost 6 bases. Here the CDR3 reads CASSPQAGGIRNEQFF. The CDR3 nucleotides are TGTGCCAGCAGCCCCCAAGCGGGAGGGATCCGCAATGAGCAGTTCTTC.

This chain connects TRBV28 to TRBJ1-2, with a tentative D call TRBD1 (5 bases). Trimming stripped 1 base from V and 4 bases from J, with 13 bases between. The CDR3 runs to 15 residues. Germline CDR1 is MDHEN and CDR2 is SYDVKM. The CDR3 bases are TGTGCCAGCAGTTTATTCGGAGGGGCGGGCTATGGCTACACCTTC. Amino acid sequence: CASSLFGGAGYGYTF.

This chain connects TRBV14 to TRBJ2-7, with 7 bases aligning to TRBD1. The CDR3 extends over 14 amino acids. Germline CDR1 reads SGHDN; CDR2 reads FVKESK. V lost 4 bases to trimming and J lost 0 bases; unmatched junction nucleotides: 3. CDR3 sequence (DNA): TGTGCCAGCAGCCGGACAGGTTTCTCCTACGAGCAGTACTTC. It is translated as CASSRTGFSYEQYF.

The V call is TRBV7-9, the J call TRBJ1-2; a weak D match, TRBD1 (6 bases). Trimming shortened V by 3 bases and J by 0 bases, and 14 bases separated the two germline ends. The CDR3 extends over 16 amino acids. Germline values: CDR1 SEHNR, CDR2 FQNEAQ (reference sequence). The CDR3 loop reads CASSFGGAEANYGYTF. The DNA of the CDR3 is TGTGCCAGCAGCTTCGGGGGGGCCGAAGCTAACTATGGCTACACCTTC.

The chain combines TRBV19 with TRBJ2-7; tentatively, D is TRBD1 (5 bases). Germline loops: CDR1 LNHDA, CDR2 SQIVND (reference sequence). V lost 10 bases to trimming and J lost 4 bases, with 20 bases between them. The CDR3 contains 14 residues. The CDR3 sequence: CATSTRAVSYEQYF. CDR3 sequence (DNA): TGTGCCACCTCTACCAGGGCGGTCTCTTACGAGCAGTACTTC.

The rearrangement links TRBV2 to TRBJ2-3; possible D gene TRBD1, 5 bases. This CDR3 has 12 residues. CDR1 is SNHLY and CDR2 is FYNNEI in the germline V gene. V was clipped by 7 bases and J by 4 bases, with 9 bases between them. The CDR3 DNA is TGTGCCAGCACCTTGACAGCAGATACGCAGTATTTT. It encodes CASTLTADTQYF. The full variable domain, in which reference TRBV2 and TRBJ2-3 provide the parts outside the CDR3, is EPEVTQTPSHQVTQMGQEVILRCVPISNHLYFYWYRQILGQKVEFLVSFYNNEISEKSEIFDDQFSVERPDGSNFTLKIRSTKLEDSAMYFCASTLTADTQYFGPGTRLTVL.

The chain has TRBV19 and TRBJ1-5; no clear D. The V end lost 5 bases, the J end lost 10 bases, and 9 bases lay between the germline ends. The germline V gene has CDR1 LNHDA and CDR2 SQIVND (reference sequence). The CDR3 has 11 residues. CDR3 protein: CASSLTGPQHF. CDR3 nucleotide sequence: TGTGCCAGTAGTCTAACGGGTCCCCAGCATTTT.

V and J are TRBV5-1 and TRBJ2-7, with 11 bases that match TRBD2. The ends lost 4 bases at V and 6 bases at J; junction bases unmatched: 9. The germline V gene has CDR1 SGHRS and CDR2 YFSETQ. The CDR3 spans 15 residues. The CDR3 loop reads CASSSTSGSFTEQYF. CDR3 in DNA: TGCGCCAGCAGCAGCACTAGCGGGAGTTTTACCGAGCAGTACTTC. Together with reference TRBV5-1 and TRBJ2-7, the CDR3 gives the full variable domain: KAGVTQTPRYLIKTRGQQVTLSCSPISGHRSVSWYQQTPGQGLQFLFEYFSETQRNKGNFPGRFSGRQFSNSRSEMNVSTLELGDSALYLCASSSTSGSFTEQYFGPGTRLTVT.

The chain is built from TRBV11-3 and TRBJ1-3; no clear D gene. Germline assignment: CDR1 SGHNT and CDR2 YENEEA. This CDR3 is 14 amino acids long. V lost 1 base, J lost 1 base, and 5 bases lay in between. The DNA of the CDR3 is TGTGCCAGCAGCTTAGGAGGGTCTGGAAACACCATATATTTT. The encoded protein is CASSLGGSGNTIYF.

A single count supports this clone. The chain links TRBV7-2 to TRBJ2-7, with 9 nucleotides matching TRBD2. V dropped 4 bases and J dropped 2; count of bases not matched to a gene: 15. Germline V lookup: CDR1 SGHTA, CDR2 FQGNSA. The CDR3 is 18 residues long. This CDR3 reads CASSWPLGSSGVTYEQYF. As DNA, the CDR3 is TGTGCCAGCAGCTGGCCGTTAGGGTCTAGCGGGGTTACCTACGAGCAGTACTTC. The full variable domain, completed using reference TRBV7-2 and TRBJ2-7, is GAGVSQSPSNKVTEKGKDVELRCDPISGHTALYWYRQSLGQGLEFLIYFQGNSAPDKSGLPSDRFSAERTGGSVSTLTIQRTQQEDSAVYLCASSWPLGSSGVTYEQYFGPGTRLTVT.

In DNA, the CDR3 is TGTGCCAGTAGTATGAGGTCCCGACAGGGGCAAGAGACCCAGTACTTC. As protein: CASSMRSRQGQETQYF. The rearrangement joins TRBV19 to TRBJ2-5; 8 nucleotides agree with TRBD1. Germline V gives CDR1 LNHDA, CDR2 SQIVND (reference sequence). The CDR3 length is 16 residues. V was clipped by 3 bases and J by 2 bases; unmatched bases: 8. The full variable domain, with the rest looked up from reference TRBV19 and TRBJ2-5, is DGGITQSPKYLFRKEGQNVTLSCEQNLNHDAMYWYRQDPGQGLRLIYYSQIVNDFQKGDIAEGYSVSREKKESFPLTVTSAQKNPTAFYLCASSMRSRQGQETQYFGPGTRLLVL.

The chain joins TRBV4-2 to TRBJ2-1; D might be TRBD1 (6 bases). The germline CDR1 and CDR2 sequences are LGHNA and YNFKEQ. CDR3 size: 13 residues. Trimming took off 4 bases at V and 7 bases at J, with 11 bases between the two ends. This CDR3 is CASSPTDSNEQFF. The CDR3, as DNA: TGTGCCAGCAGCCCTACGGACAGTAATGAGCAGTTCTTC.

The chain's CDR3 is CASSLRSLRAFPDTQYF. The CDR3 DNA reads TGTGCCAGCAGCTTAAGATCGTTGCGTGCGTTTCCAGATACGCAGTATTTT. J is TRBJ2-3 and V is TRBV7-8; D not certain. CDR3 length: 17 residues. Trimming removed 2 bases from V and 4 bases from J, with 19 bases in between. Germline V CDR1 and CDR2: SGHVS, FQNEAQ. Looking up the rest from reference TRBV7-8 and TRBJ2-3 gives the full variable domain: GAGVSQSPRYKVAKRGQDVALRCDPISGHVSLFWYQQALGQGPEFLTYFQNEAQLDKSGLPSDRFFAERPEGSVSTLKIQRTQQEDSAVYLCASSLRSLRAFPDTQYFGPGTRLTVL.

The gene calls are TRBV29-1 and TRBJ1-2; 7 bases line up with TRBD1. CDR3 length: 13 amino acids. V lost 1 base, J lost 5 bases, and 4 bases stayed unmatched. CDR1 SQVTM and CDR2 ANQGSEA come from the germline V gene. CDR3 DNA: TGCAGCGTTGAAGTGACAGGGATTTATGGCTACACCTTC. Its protein product is CSVEVTGIYGYTF. The complete variable domain, with remaining parts taken from reference TRBV29-1 and TRBJ1-2, reads SAVISQKPSRDICQRGTSLTIQCQVDSQVTMMFWYRQQPGQSLTLIATANQGSEATYESGFVIDKFPISRPNLTFSTLTVSNMSPEDSSIYLCSVEVTGIYGYTFGSGTRLTVV.

This clone is a singleton in its sample. The rearrangement joins TRBV6-6 to TRBJ2-7; no reliable D call. Germline CDR1 and CDR2: MNHNY and SVGAGI (reference sequence). Trimming removed 6 bases from V and 2 bases from J, with 8 bases in between. CDR3 length: 12 amino acids. This chain's CDR3 is CASRSPTYEQYF. The CDR3 DNA follows: TGTGCCAGCAGATCACCTACCTACGAGCAGTACTTC.

The chain carries TRBV5-1 and TRBJ2-7; TRBD1 matches 8 bases. V trimming: 1 base; J trimming: 2 bases; junction bases outside the gene matches: 5. Per germline, CDR1 SGHRS and CDR2 YFSETQ. This CDR3 is 15 amino acids long. DNA of the CDR3: TGCGCCAGCAGCTTGTCAGGGGGCTGGGCCTACGAGCAGTACTTC. It specifies CASSLSGGWAYEQYF.

V is TRBV5-6 and J is TRBJ2-1; TRBD2 matches at 10 bases. The germline CDR1 and CDR2 sequences are SGHDT and YYEEEE. There are 15 residues in the CDR3. With V trimmed by 3 bases and J by 6 bases, 6 bases remained unmatched. The CDR3 coding sequence is TGTGCCAGCAGCTGGACGCTAGCGGGAGTCAATGAGCAGTTCTTC. This codes for CASSWTLAGVNEQFF.

The chain carries TRBV19 and TRBJ2-2; 8 nucleotides agree with TRBD2. Trimming took 8 bases from V and 4 from J; bases not matched to a gene: 6. The CDR3 loop spans 14 amino acids. Germline V gene lookup returns CDR1 LNHDA and CDR2 SQIVND (reference sequence). The CDR3 here is CASRKRETTGELFF. CDR3 in DNA: TGTGCCAGTCGCAAGCGGGAGACCACCGGGGAGCTGTTTTTT.

The chain employs TRBV24-1 and TRBJ2-1; 7 positions match TRBD1. The trim removed 2 bases at V and 7 bases at J, leaving 7 bases unmatched. CDR1 and CDR2 (germline): KGHDR, SFDVKD. CDR3 length: 15 residues. This CDR3 is CATSDWDSALNEQFF. CDR3 bases: TGTGCCACCAGTGATTGGGACAGTGCCCTTAATGAGCAGTTCTTC.

The J gene is TRBJ2-6, the V gene TRBV5-1, with D perhaps TRBD1 (6 bases). Trimming removed 4 bases at V and 2 bases at J, with 10 bases between. The CDR3 is 15 residues long. Germline-derived CDR1 and CDR2 are SGHRS and YFSETQ. In DNA, the CDR3 is TGCGCCAGCAGCGTCACAGGGACTGGGGCCAACGTCCTGACTTTC. It is translated as CASSVTGTGANVLTF.

This sequence joins TRBV5-1 and TRBJ2-2; 11 bases map to TRBD2. V lost 4 bases and J lost 4; bases outside the gene matches: 3. Germline CDR1 SGHRS, CDR2 YFSETQ. The CDR3 runs to 15 residues. The CDR3 region is CASSNLAGGTGELFF. DNA of the CDR3: TGCGCCAGCAGCAACCTAGCGGGAGGCACCGGGGAGCTGTTTTTT.